This TCR beta chain was sequenced for a study of Ad26.COV2.S vaccination and SARS-CoV-2 variants. TCRdb's table, derived via immunoSEQ multiplex PCR, lists solely in-frame clones and lacks some. The sample includes around 320,000 clones, about 86% seen only once; the top ten take 1.9%. This CDR3 is built from 13 residues. Regarding treatment: roughly 20 received Ad26.COV2.S at low or high dose, single or two shots; several received placebo; per-sample allocation not given. It was on day 63 after the first vaccine or placebo injection that samples were taken. Here the sequenced sample was peripheral blood, taken in a trial of Ad26.COV2.S vaccine versus placebo. This chain connects TRBV21-1 to TRBJ1-2. TRBV21-1 is a pseudogene. The receptor comes from a person between 18 and 59 years old who received the Ad26.COV2.S COVID-19 vaccine or a placebo. CDR3 nucleotides: TGTGCCAGCAGCACCCCTAGACAAGACGGCTACACCTTC. Amino acids: CASSTPRQDGYTF.